This T cell receptor beta chain was sequenced in a study of OX40 agonist ivuxolimab in advanced cancers. Generated by immunoSEQ multiplex PCR, the TCRdb table keeps only in-frame clones and is missing some. This table holds tens of thousands of clones, 86% found once. Germline loops: CDR1 LNHDA, CDR2 SQIVND (reference sequence). The CDR3 spans 15 residues. The germline V and J ends were trimmed by 7 bases and 6 bases, with 18 bases remaining between them. Note on this clone: What it recognizes is unknown.

Study results and limitations: Clonal expansion in partial responders at 0.1-3.0 mg/kg ranked among the lowest. By week 6 at 0.1 to 3.0 mg/kg, blood CD4+ and CD8+ T cells had expanded clonally.

Source: CD4+ or CD8+ T cells sorted from blood, taken in a trial of the OX40 agonist ivuxolimab. The rearrangement links TRBV19 to TRBJ2-2; D unclear. This clonotype originated in an adult with an advanced solid tumor such as melanoma, head and neck, liver or kidney cancer. The DNA for the CDR3 is TGTGCCAGTACCCACGGTGGGAATGGAGCCGGGGAGCTGTTTTTT. As protein: CASTHGGNGAGELFF. The full variable domain, completed using reference TRBV19 and TRBJ2-2, is DGGITQSPKYLFRKEGQNVTLSCEQNLNHDAMYWYRQDPGQGLRLIYYSQIVNDFQKGDIAEGYSVSREKKESFPLTVTSAQKNPTAFYLCASTHGGNGAGELFFGEGSRLTVL.